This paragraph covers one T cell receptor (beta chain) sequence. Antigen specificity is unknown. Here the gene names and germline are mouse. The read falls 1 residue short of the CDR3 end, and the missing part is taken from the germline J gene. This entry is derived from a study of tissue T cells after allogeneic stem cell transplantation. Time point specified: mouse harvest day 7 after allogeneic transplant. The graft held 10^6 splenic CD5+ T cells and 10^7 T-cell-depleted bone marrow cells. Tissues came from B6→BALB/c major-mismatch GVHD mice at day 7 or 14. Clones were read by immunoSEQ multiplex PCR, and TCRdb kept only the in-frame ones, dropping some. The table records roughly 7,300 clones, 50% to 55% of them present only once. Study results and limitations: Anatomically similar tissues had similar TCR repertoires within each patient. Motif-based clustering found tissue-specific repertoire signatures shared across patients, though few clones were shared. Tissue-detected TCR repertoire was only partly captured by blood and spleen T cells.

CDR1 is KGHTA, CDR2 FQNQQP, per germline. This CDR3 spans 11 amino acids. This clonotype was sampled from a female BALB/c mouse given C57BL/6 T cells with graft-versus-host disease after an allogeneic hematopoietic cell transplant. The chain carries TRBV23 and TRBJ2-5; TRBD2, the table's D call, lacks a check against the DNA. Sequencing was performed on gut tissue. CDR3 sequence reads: CSSSLQDTQYF. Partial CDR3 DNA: TGCTCCAGCAGCCTTCAAGACACCCAGTAC.